This record covers a single T cell receptor (beta chain). Its cognate antigen is unknown. The sample's treatment: about 20 received Ad26.COV2.S at low or high dose, single or two shots; several received placebo; per-sample allocation not given. Specimens were obtained on day 63 following the first vaccine or placebo injection. Assay: immunoSEQ multiplex PCR; the TCRdb copy retains only in-frame clones and omits some. The top ten hold about 3.5% of the sample, which has roughly 350,000 clones, around 87% seen once. The data originate from a study of Ad26.COV2.S vaccination and SARS-CoV-2 variants. Study-wide context: The COV1001 Ad26.COV2.S trial arm included the donor. Each vaccinee took Ad26.COV2.S intramuscularly, once or twice 56 days apart.

Germline trimming cut 5 bases from V and 9 bases from J; bases unmatched to any gene: 5. The germline CDR1 and CDR2 sequences are MNHEY and SVGEGT. CDR3 length: 13 residues. Study results and limitations: Spike-specific TCR breadth was greater after Ad26.COV2.S than placebo.

This TCR derives from a person between 18 and 60 years old who received the Ad26.COV2.S COVID-19 vaccine or a placebo. The chain joins TRBV6-2 or TRBV6-3 to TRBJ2-3; 10 bases map to TRBD2. The sample consisted of peripheral blood, taken in a trial of Ad26.COV2.S vaccine versus placebo. The CDR3 nucleotides read TGTGCCAGCAGTATAGCGGGGGGTACGACGCAGTATTTT. This translates into CASSIAGGTTQYF.